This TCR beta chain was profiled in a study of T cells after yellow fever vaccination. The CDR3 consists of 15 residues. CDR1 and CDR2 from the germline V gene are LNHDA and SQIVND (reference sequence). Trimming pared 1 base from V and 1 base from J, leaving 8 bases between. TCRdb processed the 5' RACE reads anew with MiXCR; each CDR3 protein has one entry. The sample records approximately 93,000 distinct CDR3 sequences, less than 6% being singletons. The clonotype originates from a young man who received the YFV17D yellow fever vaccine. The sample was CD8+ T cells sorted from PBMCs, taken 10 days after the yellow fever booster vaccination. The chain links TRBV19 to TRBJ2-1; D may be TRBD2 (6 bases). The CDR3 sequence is CASSIAGGSYNEQFF. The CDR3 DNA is TGTGCCAGTAGTATAGCCGGGGGTTCCTACAATGAGCAGTTCTTC. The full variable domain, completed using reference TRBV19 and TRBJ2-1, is DGGITQSPKYLFRKEGQNVTLSCEQNLNHDAMYWYRQDPGQGLRLIYYSQIVNDFQKGDIAEGYSVSREKKESFPLTVTSAQKNPTAFYLCASSIAGGSYNEQFFGPGTRLTVL.